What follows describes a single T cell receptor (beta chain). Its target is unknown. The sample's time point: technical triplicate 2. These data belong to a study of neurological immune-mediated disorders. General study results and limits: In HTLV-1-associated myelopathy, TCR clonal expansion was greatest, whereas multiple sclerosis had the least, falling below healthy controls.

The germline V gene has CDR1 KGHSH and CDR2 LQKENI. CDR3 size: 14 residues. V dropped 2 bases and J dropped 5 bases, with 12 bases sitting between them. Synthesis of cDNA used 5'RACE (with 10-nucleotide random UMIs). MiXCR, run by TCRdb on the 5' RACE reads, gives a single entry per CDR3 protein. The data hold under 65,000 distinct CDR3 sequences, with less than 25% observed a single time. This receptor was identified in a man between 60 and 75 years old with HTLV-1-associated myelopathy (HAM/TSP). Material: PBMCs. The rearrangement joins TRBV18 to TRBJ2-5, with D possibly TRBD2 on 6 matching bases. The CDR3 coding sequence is TGTGCCAGCTCACCAAACGGAGGGGACGAGACCCAGTACTTC. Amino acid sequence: CASSPNGGDETQYF.